This T cell receptor beta chain is from a study of CD8 T cells in ankylosing spondylitis (dated by TCRdb to the late 2010s). Looking at the study overall: To find TCR variants linked to disease, the study profiled T cell receptor beta repertoires in ankylosing spondylitis patients and healthy donors. The full study cohort was made up of 25 ankylosing spondylitis patients and roughly 98 healthy donors. Peripheral blood was sampled, and synovial fluid was also collected from ankylosing spondylitis patients.

The CDR3 holds 16 amino acids from the cysteine to the phenylalanine. The retained sequence is limited to the CDR3, 48 bases, with the frame set at the first base. The germline V gene specifies MDHEN as CDR1 and SYDVKM as CDR2. V and J are truncated by 5 bases and 7 bases respectively, leaving an intervening sequence of 20 bases. On this clonotype: This clone's antigen is unknown. Per-nucleotide qualities are absent, and no much larger clonotype sits a single base away.

Study-wide conclusions, independent of this receptor: In peripheral blood, the disease-linked clones were found at relatively low frequencies and had a CD8+ phenotype. A TCR beta motif made up of 7 to 9 highly homologous amino acid variants appeared to be characteristic of blood from ankylosing spondylitis patients. Some motif variants were previously reported in synovial fluid and blood of reactive arthritis patients, suggesting common disease-initiation mechanisms. According to the report, matched synovial fluid samples from ankylosing spondylitis patients were significantly enriched for the disease-linked clones.

Sequencing was performed on an Illumina HiSeq 2500. Quantitative 5'-RACE with molecular barcodes was the method used to prepare the TCR beta libraries. The original pipeline was this. A new computational method, built on a probabilistic model of VDJ rearrangement, was used to identify disease-linked TCR variants. The raw public reads went through TCRdb reprocessing: fastp at Q25, MiXCR clone calling, in-frame beta chains kept. One record per CDR3 amino acid sequence lists the most common genes and DNA. The V and J calls and clone size come from TCRdb's table, not from the authors' own analysis. This sample is represented by 390,000 or so distinct CDR3 sequences; around 24% of them were singletons. The top ten clones comprise about a sixth of the sample.

Sequenced: blood, either unsorted or a sorted T cell fraction (not recorded which). Recombination joined TRBV28 with TRBJ2-2; TRBD1 could be the D gene, as 7 bases match. This receptor was obtained from a male donor with ankylosing spondylitis. The nucleotides are TGTGCCAGCAGTCGACCAGGGGGACGGAGGGGCGGGGAGCTGTTTTTT. The resulting protein is CASSRPGGRRGGELFF. Reference TRBV28 and TRBJ2-2 genes cover what lies past the CDR3, so the full variable domain is DVKVTQSSRYLVKRTGEKVFLECVQDMDHENMFWYRQDPGLGLRLIYFSYDVKMKEKGDIPEGYSVSREKKERFSLILESASTNQTSMYLCASSRPGGRRGGELFFGEGSRLTVL.